This T cell receptor beta chain was identified in a study of cytomegalovirus exposure and HLA in healthy donors. Whole-study findings and limits: Follow-up analysis later connected one missense variant in DCLRE1C with trimming of TCR beta V- and J-genes. As a later analysis showed, several of the most significant clusters appeared to be linked to common viral pathogens.

The PCR ran on 60 Vbeta and 13 Jbeta primers. Method: immunoSEQ multiplex PCR; TCRdb's copy keeps in-frame clones and lacks some. The data hold around 100,000 clones, with 70% observed a single time. The CDR3 extends over 15 amino acids. Germline V gene lookup returns CDR1 MDHEN and CDR2 SYDVKM. V was pared by 6 bases and J by 6 bases, with 11 bases of the junction left unmatched. Concerning this clone: Its cognate antigen is unknown.

The source of this sequence is a man in his forties or fifties in good health and CMV-seropositive. Sequences were obtained from PBMCs. The chain recombines TRBV28 with TRBJ1-5; 7 nucleotides agree with TRBD1. The DNA of the CDR3 is TGTGCCAGCAGCCCACAGGGGCGCACGGGTCAGCCCCAGCATTTT. Its translation is CASSPQGRTGQPQHF.